Detailed here is one T cell receptor beta chain. This entry belongs to a study of blood T cell repertoires in COVID-19. About the research overall: Donors in the United States, Italy and Spain gave samples during acute or convalescent COVID-19. The analysed material was cDNA or gDNA that came from T cells, B-cell-depleted T cells, or PBMCs.

Germline V gene data show CDR1 as SGHTA and CDR2 as FQGNSA. This CDR3 has 13 amino acids. Trimming cost V 5 bases and J 8 bases; bases outside gene matches: 8. Per the study methods: It was from reference gene primer amplification that nucleated cell counts were estimated. Measured with immunoSEQ multiplex PCR; TCRdb has only the in-frame clones, and not every one. The V and J calls and clone size are taken from that table; D and trimming were inferred from the DNA. The table records approximately 94,000 clones, 88% of them present only once. The gene calls are TRBV7-2 and TRBJ1-2; 7 positions agree with TRBD1. The sample taken for sequencing was peripheral blood. The clonotype was recovered from an elderly woman with active COVID-19. The CDR3 coding sequence is TGTGCCAGCAGCAGAGACAGGGTGGAGGGCTACACCTTC. Encoded protein: CASSRDRVEGYTF.